What follows are 28 T cell receptor beta chains derived from one specimen sequenced in a study of blood T cell repertoires in COVID-19. The data were produced by immunoSEQ multiplex PCR, yet TCRdb's version contains in-frame clones alone and is incomplete. This repertoire shows roughly 250,000 clones, 84% found once; its top ten account for 8% to 9.5%. Source material: peripheral blood. These receptor sequences come from a human donor in a cohort sampled during active COVID-19.

The V and J genes are TRBV19 and TRBJ2-3; D perhaps matches TRBD2 (6 bases). Trimming pared 0 bases from V and 0 bases from J, leaving 7 bases between. Germline CDR1 and CDR2: LNHDA and SQIVND (reference sequence). The CDR3 has 15 residues. The CDR3 bases are TGTGCCAGTAGTATAGATCGGGGGAGCACAGATACGCAGTATTTT. It translates to CASSIDRGSTDTQYF.

Only one count was recorded for this clone. The chain links TRBV5-1 to TRBJ2-3; 13 bases are shared with TRBD2. CDR1 is SGHRS, CDR2 YFSETQ, per germline. V shed 0 bases, J shed 0 bases, and the junction held 4 bases outside the gene matches. The CDR3 consists of 18 residues. CDR3 coding DNA: TGCGCCAGCAGCTTGGGGACTAGCGGGGGAACTAGCACAGATACGCAGTATTTT. Its translation: CASSLGTSGGTSTDTQYF.

As regards this clone: The junction shows a germline mismatch at one end, possibly a read error. The chain combines TRBV2 with TRBJ1-1, with a tentative D call TRBD1 (5 bases). Germline lookup yields CDR1 SNHLY and CDR2 FYNNEI. This CDR3 is built from 11 residues. CDR3: CASRETDAPSF. The DNA for the CDR3 is TGTGCCAGCAGGGAGACAGACGCTCCCAGTTTT. The full variable domain, in which reference TRBV2 and TRBJ1-1 provide the parts outside the CDR3, is EPEVTQTPSHQVTQMGQEVILRCVPISNHLYFYWYRQILGQKVEFLVSFYNNEISEKSEIFDDQFSVERPDGSNFTLKIRSTKLEDSAMYFCASRETDAPSFGQGTRLTVV.

J is TRBJ2-5 and V is TRBV5-8; D might be TRBD2 (6 bases). The V and J ends lost 1 base and 2 bases respectively, with 18 bases between them. Germline lookup yields CDR1 SGHTS and CDR2 YDEGEE. This CDR3 spans 17 amino acids. CDR3 sequence (DNA): TGTGCCAGCAGCTTGCCGAGGGATAGCGGTACTCAAGAGACCCAGTACTTC. It is translated as CASSLPRDSGTQETQYF.

This clone was seen more than once but under ten times. V usage is TRBV7-9 and J usage is TRBJ1-1, with D possibly TRBD1 on 5 matching bases. V dropped 6 bases and J dropped 1 base, with 15 bases sitting between them. The CDR3 contains 15 residues. Per the germline V gene, CDR1 is SEHNR and CDR2 is FQNEAQ (reference sequence). CDR3 region: CASRDWGLENTEAFF. CDR3 nucleotide sequence: TGTGCCAGCAGAGACTGGGGACTTGAGAACACTGAAGCTTTCTTT.

The V call is TRBV6-6, the J call TRBJ1-5, with D possibly matching TRBD1 (5 bases). Trimming took 8 bases from V and 1 from J, leaving 15 bases between them. The CDR3 has 15 amino acids. Germline V gene lookup returns CDR1 MNHNY and CDR2 SVGAGI (reference sequence). The CDR3 here is CASWVGAWSNQPQHF. DNA for the CDR3: TGTGCCAGCTGGGTAGGGGCTTGGAGCAATCAGCCCCAGCATTTT.

The count of this clone is one. V and J are TRBV19 and TRBJ1-5; the match to TRBD1 covers 8 bases. With V trimmed by 6 bases and J by 6 bases, 13 bases remained unmatched. CDR3 size: 16 residues. CDR1 and CDR2 from the germline V gene are LNHDA and SQIVND (reference sequence). The CDR3 DNA follows: TGTGCCAGTAGCCTACGGACAGGGCTTGGGAGTCAGCCCCAGCATTTT. It codes for CASSLRTGLGSQPQHF.

J is TRBJ2-2 and V is TRBV5-1, with a weak D call TRBD1 (6 bases). The V and J ends lost 6 bases and 1 base respectively, with 16 bases between them. Germline-derived CDR1 and CDR2 are SGHRS and YFSETQ. The CDR3 consists of 16 residues. The CDR3 DNA follows: TGCGCCAGCACCTGGGGGCCGGCCGGGAACACCGGGGAGCTGTTTTTT. Protein sequence: CASTWGPAGNTGELFF.

J is TRBJ2-3 and V is TRBV6-6, with 9 positions matching TRBD2. Germline values: CDR1 MNHNY, CDR2 SVGAGI (reference sequence). V trimming: 6 bases; J trimming: 2 bases; junction bases outside the gene matches: 9. The CDR3 loop spans 16 amino acids. DNA of the CDR3: TGTGCCAGCAGCCCGACCGGGACTAGCAACACAGATACGCAGTATTTT. Protein product: CASSPTGTSNTDTQYF.

This clone was recorded a few times. The V gene is TRBV10-2, the J gene TRBJ1-5; D is uncertain. The germline V gene encodes CDR1 WSHSY and CDR2 SAAADI. Trimming left V 10 bases short and J 0 bases short, with 25 bases between. The CDR3 runs to 18 residues. The CDR3 is CATIDVRNGVYSNQPQHF. CDR3 bases: TGCGCCACCATCGACGTGAGGAACGGGGTATATAGCAATCAGCCCCAGCATTTT.

The J gene is TRBJ1-1, the V gene TRBV6-1; perhaps TRBD1 as D (6 bases). The CDR3 spans 17 residues. Per the germline V gene, CDR1 is MNHNS and CDR2 is SASEGT. The V gene lost 2 bases and the J gene lost 3 bases, with 19 bases spanning the gap. CDR3 DNA sequence: TGTGCCAGCAGTGAAAATGTCGTGGGTTGGGGGCACACTGAAGCTTTCTTT. As protein: CASSENVVGWGHTEAFF.

This chain links TRBV3-1 (or the pseudogene TRBV3-2) with TRBJ2-5; 8 nucleotides match TRBD1. The CDR3 sequence is 13 residues long. V trimming: 7 bases; J trimming: 3 bases; junction bases outside the gene matches: 4. Germline assignment: CDR1 LGHDT and CDR2 YNNKEL (reference sequence). CDR3 nucleotide sequence: TGTGCCAGCACCCCGACAGGGGAAGAGACCCAGTACTTC. It codes for CASTPTGEETQYF.

The V and J genes are TRBV7-9 and TRBJ2-2; 7 positions agree with TRBD1. Germline V gene data show CDR1 as SEHNR and CDR2 as FQNEAQ (reference sequence). J lost 6 bases, V lost 5 bases, and 6 bases had no gene match. There are 14 residues in the CDR3. The DNA for the CDR3 is TGTGCCAGCAGCGATAACAGGGGCTCCGGGGAGCTGTTTTTT. Protein product: CASSDNRGSGELFF.

The genes are TRBV11-2 and TRBJ2-7; no firm D call. V lost 2 bases, J lost 5 bases, and 16 bases lay in between. The CDR3 runs to 15 residues. CDR1 and CDR2 from the germline V gene are SGHAT and FQNNGV. The CDR3 sequence is CASSLNPGSFNEQYF. The CDR3 DNA follows: TGTGCCAGCAGCTTAAATCCCGGGTCGTTCAACGAGCAGTACTTC.

This rearrangement joins TRBV28 to TRBJ2-3; TRBD2 is a possible D gene (7 bases). Trimming stripped 1 base from V and 1 base from J, with 9 bases between. Germline loops: CDR1 MDHEN, CDR2 SYDVKM. This CDR3 has 15 amino acids. The DNA for the CDR3 is TGTGCCAGCAGTTTATTAGGGGGGGGCACAGATACGCAGTATTTT. It translates to CASSLLGGGTDTQYF.

V gene TRBV7-3 combines with J gene TRBJ2-2, with a possible D match to TRBD2 (6 bases). The CDR3 spans 16 residues. The ends were cut back, 2 bases at V and 5 bases at J, with 15 bases in the middle. Germline CDR1 reads SGHTA; CDR2 reads FQGTGA. CDR3 sequence: CASSLLGRSATGELFF. For the CDR3, the DNA is TGTGCCAGCAGCTTATTAGGGAGGAGTGCGACCGGGGAGCTGTTTTTT.

The chain joins TRBV20-1 to TRBJ1-1, with 7 bases identical to TRBD1. The germline V gene has CDR1 DFQATT and CDR2 SNEGSKA (reference sequence). The CDR3 totals 14 residues. V lost 3 bases and J lost 2; bases outside the gene matches: 6. This CDR3 is CSASQGVFNTEAFF. The DNA of the CDR3 is TGCAGTGCTAGTCAGGGGGTATTTAACACTGAAGCTTTCTTT.

This chain joins TRBV19 and TRBJ2-1; D possibly corresponds to TRBD2 (6 bases). CDR1 LNHDA and CDR2 SQIVND come from the germline V gene (reference sequence). This CDR3 has 12 residues. Deletions cut 2 bases from V and 10 bases from J, with 9 bases between. The CDR3, as DNA: TGTGCCAGTAGTATAATCGGAGGGGAGCAGTTCTTC. Its translation: CASSIIGGEQFF.

V gene TRBV19 combines with J gene TRBJ1-1, with D uncertain. Germline values: CDR1 LNHDA, CDR2 SQIVND (reference sequence). This CDR3 is built from 14 residues. V gave up 4 bases and J gave up 0 bases, with 9 bases separating them. CDR3 sequence: CASSTREMNTEAFF. CDR3 in DNA: TGTGCCAGTAGTACGAGGGAGATGAACACTGAAGCTTTCTTT.

The rearrangement links TRBV18 to TRBJ2-1, with TRBD2 identical over 9 bases. Germline CDR1 KGHSH, CDR2 LQKENI. There are 15 residues in the CDR3. V lost 2 bases, J lost 8 bases, and 7 bases stayed unmatched. CDR3 sequence (DNA): TGTGCCAGCTCACCAGGGGCGGGAGGGGCGTATGAGCAGTTCTTC. The encoded protein is CASSPGAGGAYEQFF.

The chain uses TRBV24-1 and TRBJ2-1; TRBD2 agrees at 13 bases. CDR3 length: 16 amino acids. Trimming at V came to 5 bases and at J to 7 bases, leaving 7 bases not matched to a gene. Germline loops: CDR1 KGHDR, CDR2 SFDVKD. In nucleotides, the CDR3 is TGTGCCACCAGTGTCGGACTAGCGGGAGTCGGGAATGAGCAGTTCTTC. It specifies CATSVGLAGVGNEQFF.

The chain uses TRBV2 and TRBJ1-6, with no clear D. Trimming cost V 7 bases and J 2 bases, with 18 bases left between them. The CDR3 is 17 residues long. CDR1 and CDR2 from the germline V gene are SNHLY and FYNNEI. CDR3 sequence reads: CASTEGGVRTYNSPLHF. The CDR3 DNA reads TGTGCCAGCACCGAGGGTGGGGTGAGGACCTATAATTCACCCCTCCACTTT.

This chain joins TRBV18 and TRBJ2-4; D uncertain. This CDR3 is 15 amino acids long. V lost 3 bases, J lost 8 bases, and 17 bases lay in between. Per germline, CDR1 KGHSH and CDR2 LQKENI. CDR3 bases: TGTGCCAGCTCACCGCGGTTGGCCGACTCTGACATTCAGTACTTC. It specifies CASSPRLADSDIQYF.

The chain carries TRBV10-3 and TRBJ1-2; TRBD1 matches 8 bases. V gave up 0 bases and J gave up 3 bases; unmatched junction bases: 6. The CDR3 loop spans 16 amino acids. Germline V gene lookup returns CDR1 ENHRY and CDR2 SYGVKD. CDR3 loop: CAISESDREYYYGYTF. CDR3 nucleotide sequence: TGTGCCATCAGTGAGTCGGACAGGGAGTATTACTATGGCTACACCTTC.

This clone was observed a few times. The gene calls are TRBV10-3 and TRBJ2-7; the match to TRBD1 covers 8 bases. The CDR3 is 15 amino acids. V was pared by 3 bases and J by 2 bases, with 6 bases of the junction left unmatched. The germline gives CDR1 ENHRY, CDR2 SYGVKD. Written as DNA, the CDR3 is TGTGCCATCAGTGAAGGGACAGGCCTGACCTACGAGCAGTACTTC. This encodes CAISEGTGLTYEQYF.

The chain has TRBV7-3 and TRBJ1-1; D ambiguous. Germline values: CDR1 SGHTA, CDR2 FQGTGA. V lost 3 bases and J lost 1, with 6 bases in between. The CDR3 consists of 13 residues. The CDR3 sequence: CASSFGRNTEAFF. The CDR3 DNA follows: TGTGCCAGCAGCTTTGGGCGGAACACTGAAGCTTTCTTT.

This chain connects TRBV13 to TRBJ2-7; D not resolved. The CDR3 length is 13 residues. CDR1 and CDR2 from the germline V gene are PRHDT and FYEKMQ (reference sequence). V dropped 1 base and J dropped 6 bases, with 10 bases sitting between them. CDR3 region: CASSLDGSGEQYF. The CDR3 region has the DNA TGTGCCAGCAGCTTAGACGGGTCTGGCGAGCAGTACTTC.

This chain links TRBV5-6 with TRBJ1-1, with TRBD1 matching over 11 bases. The CDR3 is made up of 16 amino acids. Germline values: CDR1 SGHDT, CDR2 YYEEEE. V was clipped by 4 bases and J by 4 bases; unmatched bases: 9. As DNA, the CDR3 is TGTGCCAGCAGCACCGGACAGGGGGCGCAGGGCACTGAAGCTTTCTTT. Amino acids: CASSTGQGAQGTEAFF.